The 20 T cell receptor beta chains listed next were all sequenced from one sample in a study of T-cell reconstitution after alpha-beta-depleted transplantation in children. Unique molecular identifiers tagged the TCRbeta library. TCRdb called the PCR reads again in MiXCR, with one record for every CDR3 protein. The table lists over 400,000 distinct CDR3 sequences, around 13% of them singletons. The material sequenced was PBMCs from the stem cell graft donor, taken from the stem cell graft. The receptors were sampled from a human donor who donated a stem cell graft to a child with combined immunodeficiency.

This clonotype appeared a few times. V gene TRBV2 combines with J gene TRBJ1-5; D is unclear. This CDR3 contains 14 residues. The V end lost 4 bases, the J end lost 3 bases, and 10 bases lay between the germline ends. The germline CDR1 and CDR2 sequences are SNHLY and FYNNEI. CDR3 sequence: CASSGMVPNQPQHF. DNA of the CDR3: TGTGCCAGCAGTGGGATGGTACCCAATCAGCCCCAGCATTTT.

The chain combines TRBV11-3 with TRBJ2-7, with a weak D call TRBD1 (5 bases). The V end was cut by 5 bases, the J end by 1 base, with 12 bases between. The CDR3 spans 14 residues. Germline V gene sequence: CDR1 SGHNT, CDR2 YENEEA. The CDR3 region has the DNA TGTGCCAGCAGCCAGACCGGACAATCCTACGAGCAGTACTTC. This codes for CASSQTGQSYEQYF.

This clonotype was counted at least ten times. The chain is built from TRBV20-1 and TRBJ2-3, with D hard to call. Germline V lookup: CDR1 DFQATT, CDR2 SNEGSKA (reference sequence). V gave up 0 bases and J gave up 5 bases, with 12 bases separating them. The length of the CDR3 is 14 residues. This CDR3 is CSARDFSLGDTQYF. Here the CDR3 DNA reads TGCAGTGCTAGAGACTTTTCCCTCGGAGATACGCAGTATTTT.

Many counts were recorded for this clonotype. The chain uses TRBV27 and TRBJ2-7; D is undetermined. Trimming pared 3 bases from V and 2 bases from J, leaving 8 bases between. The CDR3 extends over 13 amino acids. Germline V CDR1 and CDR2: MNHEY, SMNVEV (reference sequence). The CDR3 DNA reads TGTGCCAGCAGTTTCAGCCCCCCCTACGAGCAGTACTTC. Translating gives CASSFSPPYEQYF.

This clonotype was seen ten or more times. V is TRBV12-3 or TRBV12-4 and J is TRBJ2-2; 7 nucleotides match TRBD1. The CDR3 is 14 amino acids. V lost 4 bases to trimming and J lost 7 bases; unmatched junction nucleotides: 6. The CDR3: CASSSGTADGELFF. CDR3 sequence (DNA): TGTGCCAGCAGTTCCGGGACAGCGGACGGGGAGCTGTTTTTT.

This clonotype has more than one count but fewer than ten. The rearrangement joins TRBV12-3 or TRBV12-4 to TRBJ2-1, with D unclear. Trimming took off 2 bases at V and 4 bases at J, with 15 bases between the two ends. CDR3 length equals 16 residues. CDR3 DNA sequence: TGTGCCAGCAGTTTAACTTCTCCCGTCTATTACAATGAGCAGTTCTTC. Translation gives CASSLTSPVYYNEQFF.

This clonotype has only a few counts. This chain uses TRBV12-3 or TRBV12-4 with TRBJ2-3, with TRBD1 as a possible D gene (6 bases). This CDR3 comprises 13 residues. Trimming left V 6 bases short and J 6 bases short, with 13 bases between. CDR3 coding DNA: TGTGCCAGCAGGGTTACAGGGATGGATACGCAGTATTTT. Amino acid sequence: CASRVTGMDTQYF.

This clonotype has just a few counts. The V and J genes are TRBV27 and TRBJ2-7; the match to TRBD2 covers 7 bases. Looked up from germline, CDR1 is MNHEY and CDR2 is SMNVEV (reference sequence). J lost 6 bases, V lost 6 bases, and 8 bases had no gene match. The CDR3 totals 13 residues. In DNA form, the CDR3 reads TGTGCCAGCAGGTGGGGGGGAGCGGGCGAGCAGTACTTC. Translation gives CASRWGGAGEQYF.

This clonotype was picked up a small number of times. CDR3 protein: CASRLNGQRDYEQYF. The CDR3 DNA is TGCGCCAGCAGGTTGAACGGACAGCGGGACTACGAGCAGTACTTC. This rearrangement joins TRBV5-1 to TRBJ2-7; the D gene is possibly TRBD2 (7 bases). CDR3 size: 15 residues. CDR1 is SGHRS and CDR2 is YFSETQ in the germline V gene. The V end was cut by 5 bases, the J end by 3 bases, with 18 bases between. Combining the CDR3 with reference TRBV5-1 and TRBJ2-7 gives the whole variable domain KAGVTQTPRYLIKTRGQQVTLSCSPISGHRSVSWYQQTPGQGLQFLFEYFSETQRNKGNFPGRFSGRQFSNSRSEMNVSTLELGDSALYLCASRLNGQRDYEQYFGPGTRLTVT.

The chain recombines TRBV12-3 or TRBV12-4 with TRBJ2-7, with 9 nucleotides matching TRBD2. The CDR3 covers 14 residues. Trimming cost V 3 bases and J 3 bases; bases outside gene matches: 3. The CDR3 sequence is CASSLSSGNYEQYF. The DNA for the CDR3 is TGTGCCAGCAGTTTGTCTAGCGGGAACTACGAGCAGTACTTC.

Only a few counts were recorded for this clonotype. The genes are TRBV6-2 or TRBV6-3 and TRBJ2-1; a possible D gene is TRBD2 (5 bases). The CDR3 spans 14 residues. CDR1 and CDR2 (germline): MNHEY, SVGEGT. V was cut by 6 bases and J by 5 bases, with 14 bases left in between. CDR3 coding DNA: TGTGCCAGCAGGGCGTACGCGAGGGACAATGAGCAGTTCTTC. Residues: CASRAYARDNEQFF.

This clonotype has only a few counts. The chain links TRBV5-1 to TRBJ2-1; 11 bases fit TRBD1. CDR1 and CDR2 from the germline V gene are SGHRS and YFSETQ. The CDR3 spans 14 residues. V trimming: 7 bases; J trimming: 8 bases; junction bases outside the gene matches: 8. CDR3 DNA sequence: TGCGCCAGCGCACGGGACAGGGGGGGCGATGAGCAGTTCTTC. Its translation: CASARDRGGDEQFF.

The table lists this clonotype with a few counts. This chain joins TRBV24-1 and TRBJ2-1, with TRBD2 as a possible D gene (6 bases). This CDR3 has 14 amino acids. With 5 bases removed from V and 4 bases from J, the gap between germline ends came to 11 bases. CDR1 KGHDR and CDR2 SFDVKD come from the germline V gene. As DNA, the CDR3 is TGTGCCACCAGTGTAGGTCGGGGGTACAATGAGCAGTTCTTC. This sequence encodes CATSVGRGYNEQFF.

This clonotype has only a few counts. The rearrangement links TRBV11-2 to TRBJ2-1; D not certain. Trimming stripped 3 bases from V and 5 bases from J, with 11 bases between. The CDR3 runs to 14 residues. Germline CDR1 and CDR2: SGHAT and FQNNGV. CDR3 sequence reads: CASSLSGDNNEQFF. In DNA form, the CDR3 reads TGTGCCAGCAGCTTGTCGGGCGATAACAATGAGCAGTTCTTC.

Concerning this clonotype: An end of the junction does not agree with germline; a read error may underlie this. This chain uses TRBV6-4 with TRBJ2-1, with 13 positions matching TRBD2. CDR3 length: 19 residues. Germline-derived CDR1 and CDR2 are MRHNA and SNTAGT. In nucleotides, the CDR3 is TGTGCCTGCAGCGGAGATCCCAGGACTAGCGGGAGTAGGGGCGGTGAGCAGTTCTTC. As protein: CACSGDPRTSGSRGGEQFF.

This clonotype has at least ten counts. The CDR3 is CSVIGLADQETQYF. Here the CDR3 DNA reads TGCAGCGTTATAGGACTAGCAGACCAAGAGACCCAGTACTTC. The rearrangement links TRBV29-1 to TRBJ2-5; 8 nucleotides agree with TRBD2. CDR1 and CDR2 from the germline V gene are SQVTM and ANQGSEA. The CDR3 is 14 residues long. V trimming: 5 bases; J trimming: 0 bases; junction bases outside the gene matches: 5.

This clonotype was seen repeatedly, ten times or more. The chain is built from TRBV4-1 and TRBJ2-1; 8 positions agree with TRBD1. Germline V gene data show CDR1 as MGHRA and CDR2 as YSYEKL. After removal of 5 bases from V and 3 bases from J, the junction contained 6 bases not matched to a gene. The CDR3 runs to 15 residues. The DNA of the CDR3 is TGCGCCAGCAGCGCCGGACAGGGCAACTACAATGAGCAGTTCTTC. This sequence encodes CASSAGQGNYNEQFF.

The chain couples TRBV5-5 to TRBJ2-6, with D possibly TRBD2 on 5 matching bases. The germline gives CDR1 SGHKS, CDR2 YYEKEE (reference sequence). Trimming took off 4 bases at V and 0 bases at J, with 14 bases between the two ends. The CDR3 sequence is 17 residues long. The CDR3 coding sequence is TGTGCCAGCAGCCCCGGACTGAAGAGCTCTGGGGCCAACGTCCTGACTTTC. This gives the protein CASSPGLKSSGANVLTF. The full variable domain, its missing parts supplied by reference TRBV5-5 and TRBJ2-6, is DAGVTQSPTHLIKTRGQQVTLRCSPISGHKSVSWYQQVLGQGPQFIFQYYEKEERGRGNFPDRFSARQFPNYSSELNVNALLLGDSALYLCASSPGLKSSGANVLTFGAGSRLTVL.

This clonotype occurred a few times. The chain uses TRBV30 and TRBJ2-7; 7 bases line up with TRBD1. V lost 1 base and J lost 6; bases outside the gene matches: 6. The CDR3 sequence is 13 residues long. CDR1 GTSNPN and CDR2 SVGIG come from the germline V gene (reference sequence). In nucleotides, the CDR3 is TGTGCCTGGAGTGGGGACAGTAACGGCGAGCAGTACTTC. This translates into CAWSGDSNGEQYF.

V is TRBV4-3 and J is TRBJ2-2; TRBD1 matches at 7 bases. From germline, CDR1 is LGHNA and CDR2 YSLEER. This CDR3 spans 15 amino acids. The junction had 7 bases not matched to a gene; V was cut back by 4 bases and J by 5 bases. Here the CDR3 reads CASSRSAGGTGELFF. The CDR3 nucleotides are TGCGCCAGCAGCCGTTCAGCAGGGGGAACCGGGGAGCTGTTTTTT.